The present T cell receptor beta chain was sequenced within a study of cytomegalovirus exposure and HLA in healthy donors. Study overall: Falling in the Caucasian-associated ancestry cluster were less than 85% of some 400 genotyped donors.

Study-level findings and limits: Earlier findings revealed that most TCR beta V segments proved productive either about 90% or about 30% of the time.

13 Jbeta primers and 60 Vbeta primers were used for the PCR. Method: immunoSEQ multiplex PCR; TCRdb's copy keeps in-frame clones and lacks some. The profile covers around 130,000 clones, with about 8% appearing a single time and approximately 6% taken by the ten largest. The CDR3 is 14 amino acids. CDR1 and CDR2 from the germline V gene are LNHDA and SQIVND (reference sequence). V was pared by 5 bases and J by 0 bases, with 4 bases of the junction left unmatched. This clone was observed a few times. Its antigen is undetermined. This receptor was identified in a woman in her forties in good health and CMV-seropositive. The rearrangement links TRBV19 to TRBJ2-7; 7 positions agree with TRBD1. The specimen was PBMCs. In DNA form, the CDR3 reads TGTGCCAGTAGTCCAGACAGGGACTCCTACGAGCAGTACTTC. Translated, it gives CASSPDRDSYEQYF.